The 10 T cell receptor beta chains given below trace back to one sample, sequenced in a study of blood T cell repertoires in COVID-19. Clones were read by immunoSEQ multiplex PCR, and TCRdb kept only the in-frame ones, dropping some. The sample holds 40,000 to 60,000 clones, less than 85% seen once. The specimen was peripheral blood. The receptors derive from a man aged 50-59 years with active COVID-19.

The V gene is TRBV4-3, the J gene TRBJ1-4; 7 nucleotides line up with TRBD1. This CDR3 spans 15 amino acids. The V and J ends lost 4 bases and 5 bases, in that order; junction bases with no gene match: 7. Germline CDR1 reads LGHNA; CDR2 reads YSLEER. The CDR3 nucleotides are TGCGCCAGCAGCCCGCGGACAGGCCGGAATGAAAAACTGTTTTTT. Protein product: CASSPRTGRNEKLFF.

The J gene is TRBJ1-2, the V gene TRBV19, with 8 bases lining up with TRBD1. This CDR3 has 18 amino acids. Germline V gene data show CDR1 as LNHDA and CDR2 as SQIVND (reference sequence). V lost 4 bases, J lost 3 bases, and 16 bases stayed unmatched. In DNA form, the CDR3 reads TGTGCCAGTAGTACCAGGGGGCCCACCTTCGGATACGACTATGGCTACACCTTC. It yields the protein CASSTRGPTFGYDYGYTF.

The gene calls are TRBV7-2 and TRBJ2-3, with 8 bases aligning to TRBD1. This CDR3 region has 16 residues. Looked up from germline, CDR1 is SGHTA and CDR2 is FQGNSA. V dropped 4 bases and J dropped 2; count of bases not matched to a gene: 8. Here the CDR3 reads CASSYQGAGNTDTQYF. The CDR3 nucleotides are TGTGCCAGCAGCTACCAGGGGGCGGGAAACACAGATACGCAGTATTTT.

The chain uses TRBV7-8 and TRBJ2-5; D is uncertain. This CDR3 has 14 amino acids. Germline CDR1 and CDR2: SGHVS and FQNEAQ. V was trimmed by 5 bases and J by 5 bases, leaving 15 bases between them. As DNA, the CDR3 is TGTGCCAGCAGCGGCAGGCTCCCGAAGGAGACCCAGTACTTC. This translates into CASSGRLPKETQYF.

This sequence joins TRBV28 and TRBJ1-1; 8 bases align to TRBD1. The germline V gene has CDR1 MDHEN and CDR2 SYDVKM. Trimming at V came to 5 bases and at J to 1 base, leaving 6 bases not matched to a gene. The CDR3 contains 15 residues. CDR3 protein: CASSLLTGGNTEAFF. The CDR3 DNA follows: TGTGCCAGCAGTCTGCTAACAGGGGGGAACACTGAAGCTTTCTTT.

The DNA of the CDR3 is TGCGCCAGCAGCCCTTACAGGGTAGGGGGTGATGAGCAGTTCTTC. Translating gives CASSPYRVGGDEQFF. The chain is built from TRBV5-1 and TRBJ2-1, with D perhaps matching TRBD1 (6 bases). CDR1 SGHRS and CDR2 YFSETQ come from the germline V gene. Trimming took off 4 bases at V and 8 bases at J, with 19 bases between the two ends. There are 15 residues in the CDR3.

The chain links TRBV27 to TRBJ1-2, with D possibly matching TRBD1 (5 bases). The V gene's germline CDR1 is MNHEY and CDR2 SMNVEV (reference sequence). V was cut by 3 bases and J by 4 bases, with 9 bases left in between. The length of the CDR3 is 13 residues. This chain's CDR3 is CASSLSGLYGYTF. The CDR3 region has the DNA TGTGCCAGCAGTTTGTCAGGGCTCTATGGCTACACCTTC.

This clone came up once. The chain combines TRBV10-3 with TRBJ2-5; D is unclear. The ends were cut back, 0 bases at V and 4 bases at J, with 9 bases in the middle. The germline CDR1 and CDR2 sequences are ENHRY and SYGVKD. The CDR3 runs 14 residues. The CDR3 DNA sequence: TGTGCCATCAGTGAGTCGAATAGTAGAGAGACCCAGTACTTC. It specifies CAISESNSRETQYF.

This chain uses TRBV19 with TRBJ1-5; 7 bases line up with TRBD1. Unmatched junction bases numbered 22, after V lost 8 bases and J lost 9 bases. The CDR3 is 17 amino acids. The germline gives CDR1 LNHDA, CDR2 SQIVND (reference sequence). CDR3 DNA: TGTGCCAGTGAGGAGGGAGGACAGGTTAGATCCTTTCGGCCCCAGCATTTT. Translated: CASEEGGQVRSFRPQHF.

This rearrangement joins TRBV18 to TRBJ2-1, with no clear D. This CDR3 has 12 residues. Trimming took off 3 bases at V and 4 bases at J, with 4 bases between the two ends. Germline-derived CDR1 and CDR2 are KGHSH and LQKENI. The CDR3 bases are TGTGCCAGCTCACCTGAGTACAATGAGCAGTTCTTC. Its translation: CASSPEYNEQFF. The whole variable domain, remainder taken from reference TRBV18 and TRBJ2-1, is NAGVMQNPRHLVRRRGQEARLRCSPMKGHSHVYWYRQLPEEGLKFMVYLQKENIIDESGMPKERFSAEFPKEGPSILRIQQVVRGDSAAYFCASSPEYNEQFFGPGTRLTVL.